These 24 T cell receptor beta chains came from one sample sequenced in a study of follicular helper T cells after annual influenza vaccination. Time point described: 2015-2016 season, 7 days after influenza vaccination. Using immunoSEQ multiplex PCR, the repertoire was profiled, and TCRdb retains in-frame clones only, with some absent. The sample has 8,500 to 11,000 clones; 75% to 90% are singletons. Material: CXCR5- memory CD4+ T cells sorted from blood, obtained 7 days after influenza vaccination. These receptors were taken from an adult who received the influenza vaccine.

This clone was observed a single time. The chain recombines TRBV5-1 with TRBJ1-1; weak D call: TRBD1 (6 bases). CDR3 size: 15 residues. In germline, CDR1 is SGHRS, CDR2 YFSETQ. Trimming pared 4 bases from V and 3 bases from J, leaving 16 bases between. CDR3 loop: CASSILTGPYTEAFF. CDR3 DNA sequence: TGCGCCAGCAGCATATTGACAGGACCCTACACTGAAGCTTTCTTT.

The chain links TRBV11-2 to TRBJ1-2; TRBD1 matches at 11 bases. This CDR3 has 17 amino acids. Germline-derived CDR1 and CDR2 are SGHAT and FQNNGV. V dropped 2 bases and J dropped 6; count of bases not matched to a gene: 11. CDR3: CASSLPGQGGDLDGYTF. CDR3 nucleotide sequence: TGTGCCAGCAGCTTACCGGGACAGGGGGGCGACTTGGATGGCTACACCTTC.

For the CDR3, the DNA is TGTGCCAGTAGTATCGTCAATCAGCCCCAGCATTTT. Translating gives CASSIVNQPQHF. The chain uses TRBV19 and TRBJ1-5; D call uncertain. Per germline, CDR1 LNHDA and CDR2 SQIVND (reference sequence). Between the trimmed V and J ends, which lost 3 bases and 3 bases, there was a span of 3 bases. The CDR3 totals 12 residues. Complete variable domain (other parts from reference TRBV19 and TRBJ1-5): DGGITQSPKYLFRKEGQNVTLSCEQNLNHDAMYWYRQDPGQGLRLIYYSQIVNDFQKGDIAEGYSVSREKKESFPLTVTSAQKNPTAFYLCASSIVNQPQHFGDGTRLSIL.

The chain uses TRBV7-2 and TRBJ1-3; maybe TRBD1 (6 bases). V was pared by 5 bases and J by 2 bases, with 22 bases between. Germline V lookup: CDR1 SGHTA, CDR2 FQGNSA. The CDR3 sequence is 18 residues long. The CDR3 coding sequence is TGTGCCAGCAGCCGATTACAGGGACGGGAAACAACTGGAAACACCATATATTTT. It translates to CASSRLQGRETTGNTIYF.

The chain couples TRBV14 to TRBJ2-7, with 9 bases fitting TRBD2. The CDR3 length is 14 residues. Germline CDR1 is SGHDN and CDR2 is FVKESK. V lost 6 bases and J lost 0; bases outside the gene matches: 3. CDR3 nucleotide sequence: TGTGCCAGCAGGCTAGCGGGGAGCTCCTACGAGCAGTACTTC. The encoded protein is CASRLAGSSYEQYF.

CDR3 nucleotide sequence: TGTGCCAGCAGCCCCCTGAGCGCCATGAACACTGAAGCTTTCTTT. Its translation: CASSPLSAMNTEAFF. The chain uses TRBV2 and TRBJ1-1, with D uncertain. The germline V gene has CDR1 SNHLY and CDR2 FYNNEI. The length of the CDR3 is 15 residues. Trimming pared 6 bases from V and 0 bases from J, leaving 14 bases between. The variable domain in full, completed from reference TRBV2 and TRBJ1-1, reads EPEVTQTPSHQVTQMGQEVILRCVPISNHLYFYWYRQILGQKVEFLVSFYNNEISEKSEIFDDQFSVERPDGSNFTLKIRSTKLEDSAMYFCASSPLSAMNTEAFFGQGTRLTVV.

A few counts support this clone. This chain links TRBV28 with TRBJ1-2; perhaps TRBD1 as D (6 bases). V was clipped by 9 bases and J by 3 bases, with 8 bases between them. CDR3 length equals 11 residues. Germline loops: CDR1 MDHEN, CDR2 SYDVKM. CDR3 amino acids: CARGGDYGYTF. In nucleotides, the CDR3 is TGTGCCAGAGGGGGTGACTATGGCTACACCTTC.

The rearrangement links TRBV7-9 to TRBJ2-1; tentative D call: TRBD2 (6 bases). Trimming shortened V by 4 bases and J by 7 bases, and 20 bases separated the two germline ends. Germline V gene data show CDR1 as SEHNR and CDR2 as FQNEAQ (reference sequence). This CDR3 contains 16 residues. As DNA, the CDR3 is TGTGCCAGCAGCTCCCTCGCCCCCCCGGGGACTAATGAGCAGTTCTTC. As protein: CASSSLAPPGTNEQFF.

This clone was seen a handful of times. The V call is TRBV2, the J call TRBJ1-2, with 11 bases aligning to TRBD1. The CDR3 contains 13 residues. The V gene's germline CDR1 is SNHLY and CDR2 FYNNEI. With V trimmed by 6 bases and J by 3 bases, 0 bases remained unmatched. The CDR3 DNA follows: TGTGCCAGCAGGGGACAGGGGGACTATGGCTACACCTTC. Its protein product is CASRGQGDYGYTF.

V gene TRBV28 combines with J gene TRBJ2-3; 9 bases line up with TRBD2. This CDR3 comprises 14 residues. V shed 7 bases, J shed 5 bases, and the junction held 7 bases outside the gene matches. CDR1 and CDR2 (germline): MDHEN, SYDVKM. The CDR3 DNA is TGTGCCAGCACCAGCGGGGGGCCGATAGATACGCAGTATTTT. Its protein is CASTSGGPIDTQYF.

CDR3 DNA sequence: TGTGCCAGCGGCCAGGGACAGGGGAATTTTTACGAGCAGTACTTC. Its protein is CASGQGQGNFYEQYF. The rearrangement uses TRBV2 and TRBJ2-7; 10 nucleotides match TRBD1. Germline V lookup: CDR1 SNHLY, CDR2 FYNNEI. This CDR3 has 15 amino acids. V trimming: 8 bases; J trimming: 4 bases; junction bases outside the gene matches: 11.

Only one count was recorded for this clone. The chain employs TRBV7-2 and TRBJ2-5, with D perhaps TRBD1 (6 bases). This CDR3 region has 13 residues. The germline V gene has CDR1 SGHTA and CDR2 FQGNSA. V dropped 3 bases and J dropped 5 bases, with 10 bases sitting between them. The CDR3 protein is CASSFNRAETQYF. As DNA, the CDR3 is TGTGCCAGCAGCTTTAACAGGGCCGAGACCCAGTACTTC.

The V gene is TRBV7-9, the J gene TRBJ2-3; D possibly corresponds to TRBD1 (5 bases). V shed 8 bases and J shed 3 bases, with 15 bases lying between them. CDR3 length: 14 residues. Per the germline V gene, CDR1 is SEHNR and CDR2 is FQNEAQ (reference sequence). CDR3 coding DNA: TGTGCCAGCGCGTCTAGGGGCCGGACAGATACGCAGTATTTT. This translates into CASASRGRTDTQYF.

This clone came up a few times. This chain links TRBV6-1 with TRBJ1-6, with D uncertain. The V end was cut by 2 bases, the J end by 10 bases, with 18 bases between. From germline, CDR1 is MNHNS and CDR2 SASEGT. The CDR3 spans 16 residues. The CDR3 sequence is CASSERSSRPISPLHF. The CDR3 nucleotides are TGTGCCAGCAGTGAAAGGTCCTCTCGGCCAATATCACCCCTCCACTTT.

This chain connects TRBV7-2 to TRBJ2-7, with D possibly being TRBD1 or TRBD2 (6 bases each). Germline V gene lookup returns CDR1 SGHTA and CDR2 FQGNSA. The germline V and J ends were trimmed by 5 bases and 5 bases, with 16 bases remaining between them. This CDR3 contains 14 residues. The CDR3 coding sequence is TGTGCCAGCAGCCTTGTGGGGGGCCTGGACGAGCAGTACTTC. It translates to CASSLVGGLDEQYF.

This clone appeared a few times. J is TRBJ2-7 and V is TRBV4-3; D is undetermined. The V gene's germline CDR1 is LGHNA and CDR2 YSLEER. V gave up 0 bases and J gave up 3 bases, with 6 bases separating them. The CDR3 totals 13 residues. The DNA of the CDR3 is TGCGCCAGCAGCCAAGACCACAGCTACGAGCAGTACTTC. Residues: CASSQDHSYEQYF.

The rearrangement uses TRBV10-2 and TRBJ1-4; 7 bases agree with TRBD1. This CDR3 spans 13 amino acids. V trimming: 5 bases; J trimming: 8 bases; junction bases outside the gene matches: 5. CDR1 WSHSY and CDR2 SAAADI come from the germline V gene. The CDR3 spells CASSSTGEEKLFF. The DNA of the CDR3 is TGCGCCAGCAGTAGTACAGGGGAAGAAAAACTGTTTTTT.

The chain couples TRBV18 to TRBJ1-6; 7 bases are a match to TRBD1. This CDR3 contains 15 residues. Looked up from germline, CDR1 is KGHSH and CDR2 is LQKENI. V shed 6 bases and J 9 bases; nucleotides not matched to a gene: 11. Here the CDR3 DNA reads TGTGCCAGCTCGCTTGATACAGGGGAATCTTCACCCCTCCACTTT. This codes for CASSLDTGESSPLHF.

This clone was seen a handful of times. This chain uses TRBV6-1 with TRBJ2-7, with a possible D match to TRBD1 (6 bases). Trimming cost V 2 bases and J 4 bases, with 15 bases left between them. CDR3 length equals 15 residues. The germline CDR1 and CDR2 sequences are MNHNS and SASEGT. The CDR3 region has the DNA TGTGCCAGCAGTGAACCTTTCGGGACACATTACGAGCAGTACTTC. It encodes CASSEPFGTHYEQYF.

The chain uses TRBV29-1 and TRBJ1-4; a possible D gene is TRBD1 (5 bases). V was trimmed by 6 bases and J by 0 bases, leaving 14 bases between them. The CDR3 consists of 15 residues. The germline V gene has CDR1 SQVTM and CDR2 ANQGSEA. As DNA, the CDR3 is TGCAGCGTCCCAGGGACGGGAGCAACTAATGAAAAACTGTTTTTT. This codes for CSVPGTGATNEKLFF.

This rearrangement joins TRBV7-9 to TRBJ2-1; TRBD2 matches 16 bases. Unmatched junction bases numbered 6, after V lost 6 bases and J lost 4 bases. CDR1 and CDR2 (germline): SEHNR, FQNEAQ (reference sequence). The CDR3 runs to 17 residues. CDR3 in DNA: TGTGCCAGCAGATTGGGACTAGCGGGGGGGCTGTACAATGAGCAGTTCTTC. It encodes CASRLGLAGGLYNEQFF.

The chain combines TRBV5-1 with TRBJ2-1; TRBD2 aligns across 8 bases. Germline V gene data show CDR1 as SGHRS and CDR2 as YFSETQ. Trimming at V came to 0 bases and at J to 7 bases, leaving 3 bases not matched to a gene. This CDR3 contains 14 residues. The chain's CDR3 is CASSLASGGNEQFF. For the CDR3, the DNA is TGCGCCAGCAGCTTGGCATCGGGAGGGAATGAGCAGTTCTTC. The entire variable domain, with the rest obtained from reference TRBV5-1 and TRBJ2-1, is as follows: KAGVTQTPRYLIKTRGQQVTLSCSPISGHRSVSWYQQTPGQGLQFLFEYFSETQRNKGNFPGRFSGRQFSNSRSEMNVSTLELGDSALYLCASSLASGGNEQFFGPGTRLTVL.

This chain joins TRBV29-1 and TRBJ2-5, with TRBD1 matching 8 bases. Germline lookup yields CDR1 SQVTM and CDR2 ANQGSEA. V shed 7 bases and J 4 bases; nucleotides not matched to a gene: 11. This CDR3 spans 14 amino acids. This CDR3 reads CSAGQGFYSETQYF. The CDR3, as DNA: TGCAGCGCCGGACAGGGATTTTATTCAGAGACCCAGTACTTC.

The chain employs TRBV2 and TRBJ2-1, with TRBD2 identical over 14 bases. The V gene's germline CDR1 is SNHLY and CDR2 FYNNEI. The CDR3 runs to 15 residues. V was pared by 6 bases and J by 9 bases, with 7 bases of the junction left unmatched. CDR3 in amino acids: CASRVTSGGAVEQFF. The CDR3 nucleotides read TGTGCCAGCAGGGTGACTAGCGGGGGGGCCGTTGAGCAGTTCTTC.